The rows below give T cell receptor beta chains drawn from one sample of a study of beta chain features in type 1 diabetes. Profiling relied on immunoSEQ multiplex PCR, and the TCRdb table lists in-frame clones only, not all of them. The table records about 620,000 clones, 15% to 17% of them present only once. The sequenced sample consisted of naive CD4+ T cells from blood. The receptors stem from a man aged 18-30 years in good health. Both conserved end residues are part of each CDR3. Fields, in order: CDR3 protein, CDR3 DNA, CDR3 length, V gene, clone size, D gene, J gene. The D gene is left open where the match is weak. Size tells how often a clone was seen (once, few, many) or the class of an expanded clone, and some rows leave it out.

CASSRPGQGLYNEQFF | TGCGCCAGCAGCCGACCGGGACAGGGGTTATACAATGAGCAGTTCTTC | 16 | TRBV4-1 | - | TRBD1 | TRBJ2-1
CASSLGGRVSTGELFF | TGTGCCAGCAGCTTGGGGGGACGGGTCTCCACCGGGGAGCTGTTTTTT | 16 | TRBV5-4 | few | - | TRBJ2-2
CASSSFQIRQGQSLQFF | TGTGCCAGCAGCTCCTTTCAGATAAGACAGGGGCAAAGTCTGCAGTTCTTC | 17 | TRBV7-2 | - | TRBD1 | TRBJ2-1
CASSRLAGSYEQYF | TGTGCCAGCAGTAGACTAGCGGGCTCCTACGAGCAGTACTTC | 14 | TRBV7-2 | - | TRBD2 | TRBJ2-7
CASSGYRLNTGELFF | TGTGCCAGCAGTGGGTACAGACTAAACACCGGGGAGCTGTTTTTT | 15 | TRBV2 | few | - | TRBJ2-2
CASSFQRGPYEQYF | TGTGCCAGCAGCTTTCAACGAGGGCCCTACGAGCAGTACTTC | 14 | TRBV7-2 | - | - | TRBJ2-7
CAISRTGSSYEQYF | TGTGCCATCAGTAGGACGGGAAGCTCCTACGAGCAGTACTTC | 14 | TRBV10-3 | - | - | TRBJ2-7
CASSFPGGDTQYF | TGTGCCAGCAGTTTCCCCGGGGGAGATACGCAGTATTTT | 13 | TRBV7-2 | few | - | TRBJ2-3
CASSWTDSLYGYTF | TGTGCCAGCAGCTGGACAGACTCTCTCTATGGCTACACCTTC | 14 | TRBV7-8 | few | - | TRBJ1-2
CASSAEGGTEAFF | TGTGCCAGCAGCGCTGAGGGTGGGACTGAAGCTTTCTTT | 13 | TRBV6-4 | few | - | TRBJ1-1
CASSQPGQGFTEQYF | TGTGCCAGCAGCCAACCGGGACAGGGGTTTACCGAGCAGTACTTC | 15 | TRBV4-2 | - | TRBD1 | TRBJ2-7
CASRATGNYGYTF | TGTGCCAGCAGGGCGACAGGCAACTATGGCTACACCTTC | 13 | TRBV2 | - | - | TRBJ1-2
CATRGRVEQPQHF | TGTGCCACCAGGGGCAGGGTAGAGCAGCCCCAGCATTTT | 13 | TRBV15 | few | - | TRBJ1-5
CASSPPLTAISGANVLTF | TGTGCCAGCAGCCCCCCACTGACGGCGATCTCTGGGGCCAACGTCCTGACTTTC | 18 | TRBV4-2 | few | - | TRBJ2-6
CASSPRGGGSRDTQYF | TGCGCCAGCAGCCCCCGGGGGGGCGGTTCAAGGGATACGCAGTATTTT | 16 | TRBV4-1 | once | TRBD2 | TRBJ2-3
CASTGTPNTEAFF | TGTGCCAGTACCGGGACACCGAACACTGAAGCTTTCTTT | 13 | TRBV19 | - | - | TRBJ1-1
CASSGTSGFADTQYF | TGTGCCAGCAGTGGGACTAGCGGATTTGCAGATACGCAGTATTTT | 15 | TRBV9 | - | TRBD2 | TRBJ2-3
CASSMVAGGGQPQHF | TGTGCCAGTAGTATGGTAGCAGGGGGCGGACAGCCCCAGCATTTT | 15 | TRBV19 | few | TRBD1 | TRBJ1-5
CASSPGLGNEQFF | TGTGCCAGCAGCCCTGGTCTAGGGAATGAGCAGTTCTTC | 13 | TRBV11-3 | - | - | TRBJ2-1
CASRGQGLDTQYF | TGTGCCAGCAGGGGACAGGGGTTGGATACGCAGTATTTT | 13 | TRBV28 | few | TRBD1 | TRBJ2-3
CASRGTGSPSNTEAFF | TGTGCCAGTAGAGGGACAGGCTCACCGTCGAACACTGAAGCTTTCTTT | 16 | TRBV19 | - | TRBD1 | TRBJ1-1
CASSSGIKGYTF | TGTGCCAGCAGCTCGGGAATCAAGGGCTACACCTTC | 12 | TRBV5-4 | few | - | TRBJ1-2
CSVERGARTEAFF | TGCAGCGTTGAACGGGGGGCGAGGACTGAAGCTTTCTTT | 13 | TRBV29-1 | few | - | TRBJ1-1
CASTLGGTGSSAYEQYF | TGTGCCAGCACCTTAGGGGGGACAGGAAGCTCGGCCTACGAGCAGTACTTC | 17 | TRBV7-9 | - | TRBD1 | TRBJ2-7
CASSIQGSNQPQHF | TGTGCCAGCAGCATTCAGGGGAGCAATCAGCCCCAGCATTTT | 14 | TRBV2 | - | - | TRBJ1-5
CASSLQQGLTGELFF | TGTGCCAGCAGCTTGCAACAGGGTTTAACCGGGGAGCTGTTTTTT | 15 | TRBV7-2 | few | - | TRBJ2-2
CATSLSGNTIYF | TGTGCCACCAGCCTCTCTGGAAACACCATATATTTT | 12 | TRBV15 | - | - | TRBJ1-3
CASSLAAKAYAQYF | TGTGCCAGCAGCTTAGCGGCTAAGGCCTACGCGCAGTACTTC | 14 | TRBV7-2 | - | - | TRBJ2-7
CASSRSVQWGSSYEQYF | TGTGCCAGCAGCCGGAGTGTTCAATGGGGCAGCTCCTACGAGCAGTACTTC | 17 | TRBV7-2 | - | - | TRBJ2-7
CSPQRGGELFF | TGCAGTCCACAGAGAGGCGGGGAGCTGTTTTTT | 11 | TRBV20-1 | - | - | TRBJ2-2
CASRGHAYEQYF | TGTGCCAGCAGGGGACACGCCTACGAGCAGTACTTC | 12 | TRBV28 | few | - | TRBJ2-7
CASSQVPAGGMAVKQFF | TGCGCCAGCAGCCAAGTTCCAGCGGGAGGGATGGCAGTTAAGCAGTTCTTC | 17 | TRBV4-3 | - | TRBD2 | TRBJ2-1
CASSASSGSAYNEQFF | TGTGCCAGCAGCGCATCTAGCGGGAGTGCCTACAATGAGCAGTTCTTC | 16 | TRBV9 | few | TRBD2 | TRBJ2-1
CASSFRSTDMNTEAFF | TGTGCCAGCAGTTTCCGATCGACGGACATGAACACTGAAGCTTTCTTT | 16 | TRBV27 | - | - | TRBJ1-1
CASSHRLASPDEQFF | TGCGCCAGCAGCCACCGACTAGCGAGTCCGGATGAGCAGTTCTTC | 15 | TRBV4-3 | - | TRBD2 | TRBJ2-1
CSVVERGLPLHF | TGCAGCGTTGTCGAACGGGGCTTACCCCTCCACTTT | 12 | TRBV29-1 | - | - | TRBJ1-6
CASSTSPGNYGYTF | TGTGCCAGCAGTACCTCACCAGGGAACTATGGCTACACCTTC | 14 | TRBV27 | - | - | TRBJ1-2
CASSAYRTGTEAFF | TGTGCCAGCAGCGCCTACCGGACAGGGACTGAAGCTTTCTTT | 14 | TRBV7-2 | few | TRBD1 | TRBJ1-1
CASSLSEALTEAFF | TGTGCCAGCAGCCTATCAGAAGCACTCACTGAAGCTTTCTTT | 14 | TRBV7-9 | - | - | TRBJ1-1
CASTLTGGVEKLFF | TGTGCCAGCACCCTGACAGGAGGAGTTGAAAAACTGTTTTTT | 14 | TRBV7-9 | few | - | TRBJ1-4
CASSLTGYTNEKLFF | TGCGCCAGCAGCTTGACAGGGTACACTAATGAAAAACTGTTTTTT | 15 | TRBV5-1 | few | - | TRBJ1-4